The T cell receptor (beta chain) described here comes from a study of Ad26.COV2.S vaccination and SARS-CoV-2 variants. In the study overall: Once or twice, 56 days apart, Ad26.COV2.S was delivered intramuscularly. Findings of the study overall: Marked by substantial breadth, spike-specific CD8+ and CD4+ T cell responses were reportedly seen after vaccination.

Specified treatment: over 15 received Ad26.COV2.S at low or high dose, single or two shots; five or six received placebo; per-sample allocation not given. Collection of the samples took place on day 63 after the first injection of vaccine or placebo. Profiling relied on immunoSEQ multiplex PCR, and the TCRdb table lists in-frame clones only, not all of them. The sample gives about 680,000 clones, around 92% of which show up once; roughly 1.5% is in the top ten. Trimming took 1 base from V and 4 from J, leaving 5 bases between them. Germline V gene lookup returns CDR1 LGHNA and CDR2 YNFKEQ. The CDR3 totals 13 residues. Details on this clone: Its specificity is not known.

This chain links TRBV4-2 with TRBJ1-5; D ambiguous. Sequencing was performed on peripheral blood, taken in a trial of Ad26.COV2.S vaccine versus placebo. The TCR sequence derives from a person between 18 and 65 years old who received the Ad26.COV2.S COVID-19 vaccine or a placebo. The CDR3 here is CASSQVPNQPQHF. In DNA form, the CDR3 reads TGTGCCAGCAGCCAAGTCCCAAATCAGCCCCAGCATTTT.